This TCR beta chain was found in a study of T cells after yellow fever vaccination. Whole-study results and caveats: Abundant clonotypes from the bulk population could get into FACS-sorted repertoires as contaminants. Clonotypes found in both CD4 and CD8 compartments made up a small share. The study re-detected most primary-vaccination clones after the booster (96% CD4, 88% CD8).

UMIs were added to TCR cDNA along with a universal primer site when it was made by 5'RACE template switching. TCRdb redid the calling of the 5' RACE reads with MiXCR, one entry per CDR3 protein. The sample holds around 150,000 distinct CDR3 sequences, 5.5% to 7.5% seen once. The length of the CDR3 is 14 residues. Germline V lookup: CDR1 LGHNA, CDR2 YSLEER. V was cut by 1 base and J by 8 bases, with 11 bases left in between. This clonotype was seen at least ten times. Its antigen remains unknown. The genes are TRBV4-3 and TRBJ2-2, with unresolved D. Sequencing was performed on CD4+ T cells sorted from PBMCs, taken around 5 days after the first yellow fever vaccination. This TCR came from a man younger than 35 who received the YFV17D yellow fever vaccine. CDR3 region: CASSQGPLVGELFF. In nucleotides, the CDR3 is TGCGCCAGCAGCCAAGGCCCCCTTGTTGGGGAGCTGTTTTTT.